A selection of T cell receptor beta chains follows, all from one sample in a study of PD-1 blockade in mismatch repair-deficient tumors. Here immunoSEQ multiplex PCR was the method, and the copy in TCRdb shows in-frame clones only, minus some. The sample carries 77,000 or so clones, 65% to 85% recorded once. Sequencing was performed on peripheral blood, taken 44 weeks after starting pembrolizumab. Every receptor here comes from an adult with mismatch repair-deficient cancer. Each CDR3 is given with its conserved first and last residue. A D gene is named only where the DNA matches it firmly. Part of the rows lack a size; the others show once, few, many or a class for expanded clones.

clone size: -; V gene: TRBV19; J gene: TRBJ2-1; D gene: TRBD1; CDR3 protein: CASSLDGTGNYNEQFF; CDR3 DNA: TGTGCCAGTAGCCTAGACGGGACAGGGAACTACAATGAGCAGTTCTTC
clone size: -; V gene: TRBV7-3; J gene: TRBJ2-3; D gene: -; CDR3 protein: CASSSQGDTQYF; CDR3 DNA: TGTGCCAGCAGCTCACAGGGAGATACGCAGTATTTT
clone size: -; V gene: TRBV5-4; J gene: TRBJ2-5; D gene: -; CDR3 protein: CASSHRETQYF; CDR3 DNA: TGTGCCAGCAGCCACCGAGAGACCCAGTACTTC
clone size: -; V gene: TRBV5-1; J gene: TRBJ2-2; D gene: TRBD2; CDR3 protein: CASTDGTSGRDEPGELFF; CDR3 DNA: TGCGCCAGCACCGACGGGACTAGCGGGAGGGACGAGCCCGGGGAGCTGTTTTTT
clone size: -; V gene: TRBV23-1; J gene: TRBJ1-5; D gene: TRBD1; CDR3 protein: CASRFRTGCDQPQHF; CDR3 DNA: TGCGCCAGCAGGTTCCGGACAGGGTGTGATCAGCCCCAGCATTTT
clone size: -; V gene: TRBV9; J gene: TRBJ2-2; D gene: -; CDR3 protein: CASSGTLANTGELFF; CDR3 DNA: TGTGCCAGCAGTGGGACGCTCGCGAACACCGGGGAGCTGTTTTTT
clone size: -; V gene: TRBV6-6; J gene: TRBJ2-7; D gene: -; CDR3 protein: CASSPGEGSSYEQYF; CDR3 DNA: TGTGCCAGCAGCCCCGGTGAAGGCTCTTCCTACGAGCAGTACTTC
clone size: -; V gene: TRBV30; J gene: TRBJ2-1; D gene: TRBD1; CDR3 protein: CAWSAMGTGHNEQFF; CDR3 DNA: TGTGCCTGGAGTGCCATGGGGACAGGACACAATGAGCAGTTCTTC
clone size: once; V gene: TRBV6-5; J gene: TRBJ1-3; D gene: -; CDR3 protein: CASRPDGASGNTIYF; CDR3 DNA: TGTGCCAGTAGACCTGACGGAGCCTCTGGAAACACCATATATTTT
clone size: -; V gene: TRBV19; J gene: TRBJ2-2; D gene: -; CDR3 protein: CASRASTGELFF; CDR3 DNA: TGTGCCAGTCGAGCGAGCACCGGGGAGCTGTTTTTT
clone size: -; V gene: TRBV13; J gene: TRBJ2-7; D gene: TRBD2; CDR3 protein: CASSLGLAGYYEQYF; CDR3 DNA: TGTGCCAGCAGCTTAGGACTAGCGGGATACTACGAGCAGTACTTC
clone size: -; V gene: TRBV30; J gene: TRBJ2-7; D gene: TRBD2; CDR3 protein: CATTGGGFEQYF; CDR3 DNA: TGTGCCACGACGGGGGGGGGCTTCGAGCAGTACTTC